This T cell receptor beta chain was recovered during a study of cytomegalovirus exposure and HLA in healthy donors. Study-wide findings and caveats: The tendency of first-cohort TCR clusters to co-occur in the 100 to 150 validation repertoires was identified by a subsequent analysis. A few of the chains that were CMV-associated were confirmed in vitro to be specific for CMV antigens. Cytomegalovirus association was listed for approximately 150 TCR beta chains. The classifier reportedly diagnosed cytomegalovirus status with high sensitivity and specificity.

Only one count was recorded for this clone. Its antigen remains unidentified. Profiling relied on immunoSEQ multiplex PCR, and the TCRdb table lists in-frame clones only, not all of them. Here the sample spans roughly 220,000 clones, 65% to 85% being singletons. The specimen sequenced was PBMCs. This TCR came from a woman aged 25 to 39 in good health and CMV-seropositive.

The CDR3 region has the DNA TGTGCCAGCAGGCCAGGACTGTCCGGAAACACCATATATTTT. This gives the protein CASRPGLSGNTIYF. V is TRBV6-5 and J is TRBJ1-3; D not certain. The CDR3 is 14 amino acids. Deletions cut 6 bases from V and 4 bases from J, with 13 bases between. Germline V gene sequence: CDR1 MNHEY, CDR2 SVGAGI.